This TCR beta chain was recovered during a study of blood T cell repertoires in COVID-19. Looking at the study overall: Donors in the United States, Italy and Spain gave samples during acute or convalescent COVID-19. Nucleic acid was either cDNA or gDNA, and it came from T cells, B-cell-depleted T cells, or PBMCs.

Study processing details: How many nucleated cells were present was estimated from reference gene primer amplification. The protocol was immunoSEQ multiplex PCR, while the TCRdb copy is restricted to in-frame clones and leaves out a portion. The DNA gave D and trimming, while V, J and clone size come from that table. Of around 100,000 clones listed, about 86% are singletons. In germline, CDR1 is SNHLY, CDR2 FYNNEI. V gave up 4 bases and J gave up 3 bases, with 7 bases separating them. This CDR3 region has 12 residues. J is TRBJ2-7 and V is TRBV2, with D unresolved. This TCR was sampled from a human donor in a cohort sampled during active COVID-19. Sequenced material: peripheral blood. CDR3 nucleotides: TGTGCCAGCAGTGTATCCCTCTACGAGCAGTACTTC. Encoded protein: CASSVSLYEQYF.